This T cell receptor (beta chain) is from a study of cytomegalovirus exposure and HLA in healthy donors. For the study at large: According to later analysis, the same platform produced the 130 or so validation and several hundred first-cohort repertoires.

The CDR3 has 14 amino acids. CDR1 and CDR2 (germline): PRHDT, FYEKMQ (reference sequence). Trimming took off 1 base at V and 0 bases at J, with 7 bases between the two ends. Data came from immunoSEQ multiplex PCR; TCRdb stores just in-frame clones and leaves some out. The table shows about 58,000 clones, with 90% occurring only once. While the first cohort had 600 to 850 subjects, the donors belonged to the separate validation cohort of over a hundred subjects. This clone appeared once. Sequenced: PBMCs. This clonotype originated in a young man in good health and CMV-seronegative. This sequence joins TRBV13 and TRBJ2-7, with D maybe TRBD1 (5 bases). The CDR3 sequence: CASSLAGYSYEQYF. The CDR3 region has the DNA TGTGCCAGCAGCTTAGCAGGGTACTCCTACGAGCAGTACTTC.